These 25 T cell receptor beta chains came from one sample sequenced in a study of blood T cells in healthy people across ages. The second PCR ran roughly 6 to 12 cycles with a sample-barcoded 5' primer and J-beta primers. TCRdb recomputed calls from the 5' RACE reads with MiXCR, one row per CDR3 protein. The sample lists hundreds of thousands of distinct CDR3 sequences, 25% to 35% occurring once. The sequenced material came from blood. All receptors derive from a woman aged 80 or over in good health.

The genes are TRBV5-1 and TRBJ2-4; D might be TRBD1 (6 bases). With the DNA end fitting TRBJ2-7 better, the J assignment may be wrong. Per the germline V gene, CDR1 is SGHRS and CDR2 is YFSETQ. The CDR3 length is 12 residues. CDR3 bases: TGCGCCAGCAGCGCTACAGGGCGCGAGCAGTACTTC. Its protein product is CASSATGREQYF.

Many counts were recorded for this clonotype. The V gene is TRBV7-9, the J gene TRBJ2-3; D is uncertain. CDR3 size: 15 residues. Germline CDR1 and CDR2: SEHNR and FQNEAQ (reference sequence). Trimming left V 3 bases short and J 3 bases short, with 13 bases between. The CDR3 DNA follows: TGTGCCAGCAGCTTCCGACGGCATGGGACAGATACGCAGTATTTT. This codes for CASSFRRHGTDTQYF.

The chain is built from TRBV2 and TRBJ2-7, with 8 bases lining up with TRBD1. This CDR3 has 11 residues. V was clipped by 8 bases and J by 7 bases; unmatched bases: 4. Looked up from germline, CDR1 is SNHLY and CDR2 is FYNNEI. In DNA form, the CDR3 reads TGTGCCAGCGGACAGGGCCGGGAGCAGTACTTC. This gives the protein CASGQGREQYF. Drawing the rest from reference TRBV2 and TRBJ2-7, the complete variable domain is EPEVTQTPSHQVTQMGQEVILRCVPISNHLYFYWYRQILGQKVEFLVSFYNNEISEKSEIFDDQFSVERPDGSNFTLKIRSTKLEDSAMYFCASGQGREQYFGPGTRLTVT.

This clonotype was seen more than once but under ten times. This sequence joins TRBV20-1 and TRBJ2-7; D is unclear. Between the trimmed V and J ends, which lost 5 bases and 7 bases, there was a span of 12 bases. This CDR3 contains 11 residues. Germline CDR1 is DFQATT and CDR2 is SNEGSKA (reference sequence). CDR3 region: CSAPPYNEQYF. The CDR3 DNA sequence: TGCAGTGCTCCGCCCTACAATGAGCAGTACTTC.

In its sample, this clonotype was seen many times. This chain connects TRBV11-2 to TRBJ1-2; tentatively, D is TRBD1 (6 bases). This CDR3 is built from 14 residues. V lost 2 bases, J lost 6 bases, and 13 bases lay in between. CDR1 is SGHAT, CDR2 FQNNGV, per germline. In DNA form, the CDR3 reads TGTGCCAGCAGCTTATCGGGGGCGCCAAATGGCTACACCTTC. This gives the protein CASSLSGAPNGYTF.

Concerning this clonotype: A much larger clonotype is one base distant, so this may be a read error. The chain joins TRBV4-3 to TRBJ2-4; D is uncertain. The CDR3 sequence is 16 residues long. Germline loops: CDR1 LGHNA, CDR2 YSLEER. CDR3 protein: CASGQDLGLAKNIQYF. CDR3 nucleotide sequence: TGCGCCAGCGGCCAAGATCTCGGCTTAGCCAAAAACATTCAGTACTTC.

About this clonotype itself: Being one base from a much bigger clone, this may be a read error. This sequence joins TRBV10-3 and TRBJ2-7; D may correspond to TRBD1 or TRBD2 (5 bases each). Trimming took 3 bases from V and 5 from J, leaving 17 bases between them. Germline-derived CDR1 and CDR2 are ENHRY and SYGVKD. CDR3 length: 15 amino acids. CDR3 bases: TGTGCCATCAGTGACCGGGCCGAGGGACGTCACGAGCAGTACTTC. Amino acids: CAISDRAEGRHEQYF.

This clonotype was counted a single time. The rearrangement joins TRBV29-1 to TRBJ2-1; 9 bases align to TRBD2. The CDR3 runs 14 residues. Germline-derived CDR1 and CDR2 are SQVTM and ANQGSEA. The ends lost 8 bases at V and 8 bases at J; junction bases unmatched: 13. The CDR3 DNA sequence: TGCAGCAAACTGCCGGGACTAGCACCTCATGAGCAGTTCTTC. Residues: CSKLPGLAPHEQFF.

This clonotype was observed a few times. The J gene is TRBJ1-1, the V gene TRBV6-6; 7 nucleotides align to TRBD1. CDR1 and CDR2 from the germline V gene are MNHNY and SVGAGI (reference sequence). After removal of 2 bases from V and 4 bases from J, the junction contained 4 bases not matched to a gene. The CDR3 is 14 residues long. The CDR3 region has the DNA TGTGCCAGCAGTTACGACAGGGTTGGCACTGAAGCTTTCTTT. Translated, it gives CASSYDRVGTEAFF.

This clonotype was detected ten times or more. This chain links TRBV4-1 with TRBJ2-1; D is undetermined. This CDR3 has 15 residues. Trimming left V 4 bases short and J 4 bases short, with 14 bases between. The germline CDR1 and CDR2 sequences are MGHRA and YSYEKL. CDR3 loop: CASSPISQAYNEQFF. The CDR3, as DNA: TGCGCCAGCAGCCCCATAAGTCAGGCTTACAATGAGCAGTTCTTC.

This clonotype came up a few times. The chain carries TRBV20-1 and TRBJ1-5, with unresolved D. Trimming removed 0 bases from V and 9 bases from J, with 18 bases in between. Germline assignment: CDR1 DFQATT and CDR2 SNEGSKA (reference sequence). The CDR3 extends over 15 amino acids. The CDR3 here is CSARDRVGGEGPQHF. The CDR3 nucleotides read TGCAGTGCTAGAGATCGGGTGGGCGGAGAGGGGCCCCAGCATTTT.

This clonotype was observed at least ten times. The CDR3 reads CASSLERVSYEQYF. CDR3 sequence (DNA): TGCGCCAGCAGCTTGGAAAGGGTCTCCTACGAGCAGTACTTC. The chain recombines TRBV5-1 with TRBJ2-7; D uncertain. The germline CDR1 and CDR2 sequences are SGHRS and YFSETQ. V was cut by 0 bases and J by 0 bases, with 7 bases left in between. The CDR3 spans 14 residues.

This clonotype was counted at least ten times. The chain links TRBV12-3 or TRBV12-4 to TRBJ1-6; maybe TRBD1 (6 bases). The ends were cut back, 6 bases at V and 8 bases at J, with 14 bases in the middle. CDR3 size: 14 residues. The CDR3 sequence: CASRLTGFDSPLHF. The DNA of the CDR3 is TGTGCCAGCAGGTTAACAGGGTTCGATTCACCCCTCCACTTT.

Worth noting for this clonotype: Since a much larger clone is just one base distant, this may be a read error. DNA for the CDR3: TGCTCCAGCAGCTTGGCCATGAGGGGACAGGGCGCAGATACGCAGTATTTT. The encoded protein is CSSSLAMRGQGADTQYF. V and J are TRBV5-1 and TRBJ2-3; 9 bases align to TRBD1. The CDR3 is 17 amino acids. Germline lookup yields CDR1 SGHRS and CDR2 YFSETQ.

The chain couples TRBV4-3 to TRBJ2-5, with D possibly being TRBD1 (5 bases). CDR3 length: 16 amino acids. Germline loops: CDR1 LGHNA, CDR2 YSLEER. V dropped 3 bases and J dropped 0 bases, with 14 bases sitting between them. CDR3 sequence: CASSQIMTDYQETQYF. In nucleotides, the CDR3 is TGCGCCAGCAGCCAGATTATGACAGACTACCAAGAGACCCAGTACTTC.

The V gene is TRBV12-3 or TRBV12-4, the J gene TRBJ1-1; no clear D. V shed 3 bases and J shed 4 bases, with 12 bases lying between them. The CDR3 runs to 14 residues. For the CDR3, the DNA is TGTGCCAGCAGTTTTGGTTTCGTTACCACTGAAGCTTTCTTT. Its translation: CASSFGFVTTEAFF.

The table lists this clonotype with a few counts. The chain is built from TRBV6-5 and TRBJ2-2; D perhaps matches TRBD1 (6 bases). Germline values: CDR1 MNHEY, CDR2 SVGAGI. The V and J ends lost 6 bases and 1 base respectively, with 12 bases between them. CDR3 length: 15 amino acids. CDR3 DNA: TGTGCCAGCAGAAAGAGACAGGTGAACACCGGGGAGCTGTTTTTT. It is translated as CASRKRQVNTGELFF.

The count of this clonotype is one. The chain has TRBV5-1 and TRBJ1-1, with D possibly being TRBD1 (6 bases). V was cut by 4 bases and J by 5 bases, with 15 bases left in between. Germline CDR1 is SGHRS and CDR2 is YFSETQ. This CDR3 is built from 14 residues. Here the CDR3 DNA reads TGCGCCAGCAGCATGACGGGGGCGCGAACTGAAGCTTTCTTT. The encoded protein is CASSMTGARTEAFF.

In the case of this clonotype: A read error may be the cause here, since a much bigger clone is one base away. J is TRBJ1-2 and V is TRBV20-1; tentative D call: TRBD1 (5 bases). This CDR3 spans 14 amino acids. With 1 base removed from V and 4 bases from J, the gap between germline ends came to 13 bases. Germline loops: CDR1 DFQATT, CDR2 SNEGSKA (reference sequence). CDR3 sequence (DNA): TGCAGTGCTAGAGGTGGGACGGTGTCCTATGGCTACACCTTC. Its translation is CSARGGTVSYGYTF.

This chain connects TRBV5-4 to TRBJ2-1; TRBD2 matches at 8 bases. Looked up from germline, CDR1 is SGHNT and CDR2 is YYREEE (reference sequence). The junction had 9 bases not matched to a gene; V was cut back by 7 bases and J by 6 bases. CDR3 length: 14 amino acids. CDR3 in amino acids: CASHAGGAGNEQFF. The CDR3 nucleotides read TGTGCCAGCCATGCGGGGGGCGCAGGCAATGAGCAGTTCTTC.

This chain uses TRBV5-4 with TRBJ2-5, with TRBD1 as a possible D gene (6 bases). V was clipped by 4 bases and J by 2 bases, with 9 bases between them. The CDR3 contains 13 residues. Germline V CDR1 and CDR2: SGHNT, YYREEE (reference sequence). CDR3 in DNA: TGTGCCAGCAGCCGGACAGAGCAAGAGACCCAGTACTTC. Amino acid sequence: CASSRTEQETQYF.

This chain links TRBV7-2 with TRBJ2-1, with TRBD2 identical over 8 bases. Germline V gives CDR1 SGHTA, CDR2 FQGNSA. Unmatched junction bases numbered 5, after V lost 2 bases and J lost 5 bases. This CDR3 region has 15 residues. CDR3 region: CASSLFTGLDNEQFF. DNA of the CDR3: TGTGCCAGCAGCTTATTCACGGGACTAGACAATGAGCAGTTCTTC.

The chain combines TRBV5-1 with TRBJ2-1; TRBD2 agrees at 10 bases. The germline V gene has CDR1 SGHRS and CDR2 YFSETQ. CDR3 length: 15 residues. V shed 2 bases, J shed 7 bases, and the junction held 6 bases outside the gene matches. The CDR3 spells CASSFSGRTRNEQFF. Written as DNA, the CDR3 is TGCGCCAGCAGCTTTAGCGGGAGGACACGAAATGAGCAGTTCTTC.

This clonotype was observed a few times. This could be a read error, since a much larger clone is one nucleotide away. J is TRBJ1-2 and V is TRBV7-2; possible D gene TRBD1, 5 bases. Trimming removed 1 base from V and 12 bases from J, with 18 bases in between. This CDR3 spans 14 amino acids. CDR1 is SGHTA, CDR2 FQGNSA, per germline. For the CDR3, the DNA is TGTGCCAGCAGCTTAGAACCCTCAGGGAATCGCCACACCTTC. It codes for CASSLEPSGNRHTF. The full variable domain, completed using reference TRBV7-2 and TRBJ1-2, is GAGVSQSPSNKVTEKGKDVELRCDPISGHTALYWYRQSLGQGLEFLIYFQGNSAPDKSGLPSDRFSAERTGGSVSTLTIQRTQQEDSAVYLCASSLEPSGNRHTFGSGTRLTVV.

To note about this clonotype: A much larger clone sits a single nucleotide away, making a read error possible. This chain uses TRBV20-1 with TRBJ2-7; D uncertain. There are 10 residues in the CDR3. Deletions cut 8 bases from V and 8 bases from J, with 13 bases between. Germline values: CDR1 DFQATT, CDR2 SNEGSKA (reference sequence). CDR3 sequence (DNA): TGCAGTACCCTAGGGCAGAAGCAGTACTTC. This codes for CSTLGQKQYF.